These T cell receptor beta chains were read from a single sample in a study of prognosis after radiotherapy for stage I lung cancer. Using its own MiXCR run on the multiplex PCR reads, TCRdb lists one record per CDR3 protein. Of approximately 35,000 distinct CDR3 sequences listed, under 40% were seen once; the top ten hold approximately 17%. The specimen was PBMCs, collected before or after stereotactic body radiation therapy (not recorded which). The receptors stem from a donor at least 50 years old with non-small cell lung cancer. CDR3s include the opening cysteine and the closing phenylalanine or tryptophan. Each record gives: J gene, D gene, V gene, clone size, CDR3 DNA, CDR3 protein. D genes are given only for firm matches. For some rows the clone size is stated as once, few or many, or as a class when expanded; others skip it.

>TRBJ1-5|TRBD1|TRBV28|many
TGTGCCAGCAGTCACACAGGGGAAGGTGAGCCCCAGCATTTT
CASSHTGEGEPQHF
>TRBJ2-7|.|TRBV6-1|.
TGTGCCAGCAGTGAAGGGGGATTACCTACCGAGCAGTACTTC
CASSEGGLPTEQYF
>TRBJ1-1|.|TRBV6-2/TRBV6-3|.
TGTGCCTTCAGTTACGGTGGCCGCGGGGAGACTGAAGCTTTCTTT
CAFSYGGRGETEAFF
>TRBJ1-6|.|TRBV12-3/TRBV12-4|medium-sized
TGTGCCAGCAGTCAGGCAGGGACTGTCAATTCACCCCTCCACTTT
CASSQAGTVNSPLHF
>TRBJ1-1|.|TRBV11-2|many
TGTGCCAGCAGCTTAGTCAGCTTGAACACTGAAGCTTTCTTT
CASSLVSLNTEAFF
>TRBJ1-1|.|TRBV19|many
TGTGCCAGTAGTATCCGCGGGTCAGGGAACACTGAAGCTTTCTTT
CASSIRGSGNTEAFF
>TRBJ2-1|TRBD2|TRBV12-3/TRBV12-4|medium-sized
TGTGCCAGCATCATAGCGGGGGGTGGGAATGAGCAGTTCTTC
CASIIAGGGNEQFF
>TRBJ2-7|.|TRBV18|many
TGTGCCAGCTCACCACAAAGCTACGAGCAGTACTTC
CASSPQSYEQYF
>TRBJ2-7|.|TRBV7-9|.
TGTGCCATCATCCCTAAGGGTCCCAACGAGCAGTACTTC
CAIIPKGPNEQYF
>TRBJ2-1|.|TRBV6-2/TRBV6-3|many
TGTGCCAGCCGGGACCATCGATACAATGAGCAGTTCTTC
CASRDHRYNEQFF